This T cell receptor beta chain was captured in a study of blood T cell repertoires in COVID-19. Overall study context: Collection of acute and convalescent COVID-19 samples took place in the United States, Italy and Spain. PBMCs, B-cell-depleted T cells, or T cells provided the cDNA or gDNA that made up the material.

Original analysis: Scientists estimated how many nucleated cells there were by amplifying reference gene primers. Assay: immunoSEQ multiplex PCR; the TCRdb copy retains only in-frame clones and omits some. V and J calls and clone size are given by that table; D and trimming were obtained from the DNA. The table has approximately 230,000 clones, approximately 80% seen once. The germline gives CDR1 SEHNR, CDR2 FQNEAQ (reference sequence). V was shortened by 3 bases and J by 1 base, with 7 bases between the two germline ends. The CDR3 runs 14 residues. The sequence came from a woman of 80 years or more with active or convalescent COVID-19. The source material was peripheral blood. The J gene is TRBJ1-3, the V gene TRBV7-9; D gene uncertain. DNA of the CDR3: TGTGCCAGCAGCTTCGGGGAATCTGGAAACACCATATATTTT. This codes for CASSFGESGNTIYF.